One sample yielded the 2 T cell receptor beta chains listed below, sequenced in a study of blood T cell repertoires in COVID-19. The data were produced by immunoSEQ multiplex PCR, yet TCRdb's version contains in-frame clones alone and is incomplete. The sample has about 300,000 clones; about 90% are singletons. The sample comprised peripheral blood. These receptors came from a woman aged 30 to 39 with COVID-19, enrolled during active disease.

V and J are TRBV5-1 and TRBJ1-6, with a tentative D call TRBD1 (5 bases). The CDR3 extends over 16 amino acids. Trimming cost V 4 bases and J 3 bases, with 14 bases left between them. The germline V gene has CDR1 SGHRS and CDR2 YFSETQ. CDR3 sequence: CASSARASGYNSPLHF. CDR3 coding DNA: TGCGCCAGCAGCGCCAGGGCGTCAGGCTATAATTCACCCCTCCACTTT.

The genes are TRBV9 and TRBJ1-1; D might be TRBD1 (5 bases). The CDR3 contains 13 residues. The germline V gene has CDR1 SGDLS and CDR2 YYNGEE. V was shortened by 4 bases and J by 7 bases, with 14 bases between the two germline ends. The CDR3 DNA is TGTGCCAGCAGCCCTCCCCGGGGGGGTGAAGCTTTCTTT. Protein product: CASSPPRGGEAFF.